The sequence of this TCR beta chain was determined in a study of T cells in Graves' hyperthyroidism and ophthalmopathy. Study-wide results and limits: Progression to ophthalmopathy was predicted a median of approximately seven months early.

Note on this clonotype: Its target is unknown. At one boundary the junction diverges from the germline segment, which might be a read error.

This CDR3 is 17 amino acids long. Germline V gene sequence: CDR1 MNHNS, CDR2 SASEGT. Amplified TCR beta CDR3 regions came from RNA transcripts. When the TCR CDR3 underwent first-round RT-PCR, the HTBI primer set was used. TCRdb re-called the multiplex PCR reads with MiXCR, one entry per CDR3 protein. Seen here are approximately 400,000 distinct CDR3 sequences, under 15% observed once, and the top ten hold approximately 30%. Sequencing was carried out using blood. The sequence was obtained from a woman aged 25 to 39 with Graves' hyperthyroidism. The chain joins TRBV6-1 to TRBJ2-2; TRBD1 matches at 10 bases. CDR3 protein: CASSHLRGQGITGEPFF. CDR3 DNA sequence: TGTGCCAGCAGTCACCTTCGGGGACAGGGGATCACCGGGGAGCCGTTTTTT.